The 9 T cell receptor beta chains reported below all come from one sample, sequenced in a study of Ad26.COV2.S vaccination and SARS-CoV-2 variants. Only in-frame clones appear in the TCRdb table, and some are missing; sequencing was by immunoSEQ multiplex PCR. The sample yields approximately 420,000 clones, more than 75% seen once. Treatment denoted: 15 to 20 received Ad26.COV2.S at low or high dose, single or two shots; 5 received placebo; per-sample allocation not given. The study sampled participants on day 63 after the first vaccine or placebo injection. The source was peripheral blood, collected in a trial of Ad26.COV2.S vaccine versus placebo. These receptors were taken from a person between 18 and 65 years old who received the Ad26.COV2.S COVID-19 vaccine or a placebo.

This clone was counted once. This chain joins TRBV7-9 and TRBJ2-5; 8 bases match TRBD2. Germline assignment: CDR1 SEHNR and CDR2 FQNEAQ (reference sequence). There are 16 residues in the CDR3. With V trimmed by 5 bases and J by 5 bases, 13 bases remained unmatched. Here the CDR3 reads CASSPRGAGDQETQYF. DNA of the CDR3: TGTGCCAGCAGCCCCAGGGGAGCGGGGGATCAGGAGACCCAGTACTTC.

The chain recombines TRBV27 with TRBJ2-1; a weak D match, TRBD1 (6 bases). Germline-derived CDR1 and CDR2 are MNHEY and SMNVEV (reference sequence). V gave up 6 bases and J gave up 4 bases, with 16 bases separating them. This CDR3 region has 15 residues. CDR3 amino acids: CASRVTGSLYNEQFF. The CDR3 DNA follows: TGTGCCAGCAGAGTCACAGGGTCCCTATACAATGAGCAGTTCTTC.

Here the CDR3 reads CASSQDRGDTGELFF. The CDR3 nucleotides are TGTGCCAGCAGCCAGGACAGGGGGGACACCGGGGAGCTGTTTTTT. The rearrangement links TRBV7-3 to TRBJ2-2; 10 nucleotides align to TRBD1. Germline CDR1 and CDR2: SGHTA and FQGTGA. Unmatched junction bases numbered 3, after V lost 5 bases and J lost 3 bases. CDR3 size: 15 residues.

The chain links TRBV27 to TRBJ2-7, with 9 bases aligning to TRBD1. Losses at the gene ends were 4 bases for V and 5 bases for J; bases not matched to a gene: 6. Germline V gene data show CDR1 as MNHEY and CDR2 as SMNVEV (reference sequence). This CDR3 contains 14 residues. This CDR3 reads CASSYAGTGHEQYF. CDR3 DNA: TGTGCCAGCAGTTATGCCGGGACAGGGCACGAGCAGTACTTC.

The chain is built from TRBV6-2 or TRBV6-3 and TRBJ1-4; tentative D call: TRBD1 (5 bases). Germline V CDR1 and CDR2: MNHEY, SVGEGT. V lost 0 bases, J lost 5 bases, and 22 bases lay in between. The CDR3 is made up of 19 amino acids. The CDR3 sequence is CASSYSIRTLGRINEKLFF. CDR3 sequence (DNA): TGTGCCAGCAGTTACTCGATAAGGACACTCGGTCGGATAAATGAAAAACTGTTTTTT.

The V gene is TRBV18, the J gene TRBJ2-7; perhaps TRBD1 as D (5 bases). The germline V and J ends were trimmed by 5 bases and 4 bases, with 18 bases remaining between them. CDR1 is KGHSH, CDR2 LQKENI, per germline. This CDR3 contains 15 residues. The CDR3 region has the DNA TGTGCCAGCTCATACGCTATAGGGGTGAGGTACGAGCAGTACTTC. Its protein product is CASSYAIGVRYEQYF. The full variable domain, completed using reference TRBV18 and TRBJ2-7, is NAGVMQNPRHLVRRRGQEARLRCSPMKGHSHVYWYRQLPEEGLKFMVYLQKENIIDESGMPKERFSAEFPKEGPSILRIQQVVRGDSAAYFCASSYAIGVRYEQYFGPGTRLTVT.

The chain is built from TRBV7-2 and TRBJ1-2, with 10 bases identical to TRBD1. With 2 bases clipped from V and 8 bases from J, the junction kept 8 bases outside the gene matches. Germline CDR1 is SGHTA and CDR2 is FQGNSA. The CDR3 contains 15 residues. CDR3 region: CASSLFPGTGDGYTF. As DNA, the CDR3 is TGTGCCAGCAGCTTATTCCCCGGGACAGGGGACGGCTACACCTTC.

CDR3 coding DNA: TGTGCCACCAGTGGGGGAACCCCAGATACGCAGTATTTT. Its translation: CATSGGTPDTQYF. This rearrangement joins TRBV24-1 to TRBJ2-3; D is uncertain. Germline CDR1 KGHDR, CDR2 SFDVKD. This CDR3 contains 13 residues. Trimming cost V 5 bases and J 4 bases, with 9 bases left between them.

The CDR3 spells CASSYPFSGNTIYF. CDR3 sequence (DNA): TGTGCCAGCAGTTACCCCTTCTCTGGAAACACCATATATTTT. J is TRBJ1-3 and V is TRBV6-5; D gene unclear. V was clipped by 2 bases and J by 0 bases, with 5 bases between them. The CDR3 spans 14 residues. From germline, CDR1 is MNHEY and CDR2 SVGAGI.